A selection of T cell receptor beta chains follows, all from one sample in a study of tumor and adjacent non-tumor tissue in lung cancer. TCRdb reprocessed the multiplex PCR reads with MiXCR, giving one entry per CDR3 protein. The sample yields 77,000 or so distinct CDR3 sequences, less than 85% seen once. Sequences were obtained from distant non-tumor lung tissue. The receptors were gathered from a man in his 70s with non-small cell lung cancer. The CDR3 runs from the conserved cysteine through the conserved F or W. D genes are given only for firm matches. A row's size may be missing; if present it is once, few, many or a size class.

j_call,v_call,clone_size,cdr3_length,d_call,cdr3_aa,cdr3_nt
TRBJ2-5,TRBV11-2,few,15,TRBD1,CASSLGTVGQETQYF,TGTGCCAGTAGCCTGGGGACAGTTGGGCAAGAGACCCAGTATTTC
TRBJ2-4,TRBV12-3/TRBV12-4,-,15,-,CASSSTDSSSKIQYF,TGTGCCAGCAGTTCAACCGATAGCTCATCAAAGATTCAGTACTTC
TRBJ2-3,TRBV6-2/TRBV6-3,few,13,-,CAISYDSTDTQYF,TGTGCCATCAGTTACGACAGCACAGATACGCAGTATTTT
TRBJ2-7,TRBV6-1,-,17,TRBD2,CASSFTGTSGEDYEQYF,TGTGCCAGCAGTTTTACCGGGACTAGCGGGGAAGACTACGAGCAGTACTTC
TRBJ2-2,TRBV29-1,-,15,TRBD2,CSVGLTGGYCGELFF,TGCAGCGTGGGACTAACGGGAGGGTACTGCGGGGAGCTGTTTTTT
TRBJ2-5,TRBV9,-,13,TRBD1,CASSRQEWGQAHF,TGTGCCAGCAGCAGACAGGAGTGGGGACAGGCCCACTTC
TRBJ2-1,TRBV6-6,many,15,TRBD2,CASSSGEAGTNEQFF,TGTGCCAGCAGTTCCGGGGAAGCGGGAACCAATGAGCAGTTCTTC
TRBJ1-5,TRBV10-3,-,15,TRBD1,CAISITGEGDQSQHF,TGTGCCATCAGTATAACAGGGGAAGGGGATCAGTCCCAACATTTT
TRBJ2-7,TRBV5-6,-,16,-,CTSSSVVRYRTYEQYF,TGTACCAGCAGCTCCGTTGTCCGGTACAGGACGTACGAGCAGTACTTC
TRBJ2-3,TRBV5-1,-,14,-,CAISRTTGTDTQYF,TGTGCCATCAGCAGGACTACAGGCACAGATACGCAGTATTTT
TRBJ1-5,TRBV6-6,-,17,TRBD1,CASSYSTSDRPKQPQHF,TGTGCCAGCAGTTATAGTACTTCGGACAGGCCAAAACAGCCTCAGCATTTT
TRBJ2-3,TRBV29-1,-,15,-,CSFETASGNTDTQYF,TGCAGCTTTGAAACAGCTAGTGGAAACACAGATACGCAGTATTTT
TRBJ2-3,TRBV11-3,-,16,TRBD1,CASSLARTGFGDTRYF,TGTGCTAGCAGCTTGGCACGGACAGGCTTTGGAGATACGCGGTATTTT
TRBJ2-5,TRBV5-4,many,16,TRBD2,CASSLESGTRLETQYF,TGTGCCAGCAGCTTGGAGTCCGGGACTAGGCTTGAGACCCAGTACTTC
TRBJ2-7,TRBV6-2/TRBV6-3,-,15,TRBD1,CVSGTKTGGSYEQYF,TGTGTAAGCGGTACTAAGACAGGGGGATCCTACGAGCAGTACTTC
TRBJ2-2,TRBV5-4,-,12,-,CASSSDVGELLF,TGTGCCAGCAGCTCAGACGTCGGGGAGCTGCTTTTT
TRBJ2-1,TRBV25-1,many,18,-,CASSEKVEGSATYNEQFF,TGTGCCAGCAGTGAGAAGGTGGAGGGGTCCGCTACCTACAATGAGCAGTTCTTC
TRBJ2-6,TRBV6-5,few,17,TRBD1,CVSSSVTGDSGANVLTF,TGTGTCAGCAGTTCCGTGACAGGGGACTCTGGGGCCAACGTCCTGACTTTC
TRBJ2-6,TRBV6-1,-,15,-,CASSEEGVVANVLTF,TGTGCCAGTAGTGAAGAGGGGGTTGTGGCCAACGTCCTGACTTTC
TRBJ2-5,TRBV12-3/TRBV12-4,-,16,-,CASSLVSRVLRIAQYF,TGTGCCAGCAGTTTAGTCAGCAGGGTGCTCCGGATCGCCCAGTACTTC
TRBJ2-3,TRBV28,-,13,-,CASRRQVPQPQYF,TGTGCCAGCAGACGACAGGTCCCTCAGCCCCAGTATTTT
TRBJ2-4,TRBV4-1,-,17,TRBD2,CASIQEARGGEGNIQYF,TGCGCCAGCATCCAAGAGGCACGCGGGGGTGAAGGAAACATTCAGTATTTC
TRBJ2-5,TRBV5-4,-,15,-,CASSWRSGNQETQYF,TGTGCCAGCAGCTGGCGGAGTGGTAACCAAGAGACCCAGTACTTT
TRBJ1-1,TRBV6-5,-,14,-,CASSIVDPNTEAFF,TGCGCCAGTTCGATCGTTGACCCAAACACTGAAGCTTTCTTT
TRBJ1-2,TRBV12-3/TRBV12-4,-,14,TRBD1,CVSRTGTDNYGYTF,TGTGTCAGCAGGACCGGGACAGACAACTATGGCTACACCTTC
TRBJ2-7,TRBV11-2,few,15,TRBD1,CAGSLYQGASYEQYF,TGTGCCGGCAGCTTATATCAGGGGGCCTCCTACGAGCAGTACTTC